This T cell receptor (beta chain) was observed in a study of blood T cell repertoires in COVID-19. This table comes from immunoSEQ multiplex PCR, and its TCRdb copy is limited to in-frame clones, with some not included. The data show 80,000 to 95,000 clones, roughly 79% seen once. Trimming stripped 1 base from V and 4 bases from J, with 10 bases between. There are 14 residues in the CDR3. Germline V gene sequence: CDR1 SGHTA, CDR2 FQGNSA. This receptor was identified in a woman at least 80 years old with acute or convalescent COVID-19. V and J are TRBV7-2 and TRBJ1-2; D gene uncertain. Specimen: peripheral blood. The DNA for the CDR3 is TGTGCCAGCAGCTTAGTGCCCCACACCTATGGCTACACCTTC. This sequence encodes CASSLVPHTYGYTF.